The rows below give T cell receptor beta chains drawn from one sample of a study of T cells in Graves' hyperthyroidism and ophthalmopathy. In TCRdb, the multiplex PCR reads were re-called with MiXCR into one record per CDR3 protein. The sample holds more than 350,000 distinct CDR3 sequences, approximately 17% seen once. What was sequenced was blood. All receptors come from a woman aged 25 to 45 with Graves' hyperthyroidism that later progressed to Graves' ophthalmopathy. The CDR3 runs from the conserved cysteine through the conserved F or W. The D gene is left open where the match is weak. The size entry is marked missing in some rows and otherwise reads once, few, many or a size class.

J gene,clone size,V gene,D gene,CDR3 protein,CDR3 DNA
TRBJ2-5,.,TRBV24-1,TRBD2,CATSDQLAGGETQYF,TGTGCCACCAGTGATCAGTTAGCGGGAGGAGAGACCCAGTACTTC
TRBJ1-1,many,TRBV19,.,CASSMGANTEAFF,TGTGCCAGTAGTATGGGGGCGAACACTGAAGCTTTCTTT
TRBJ2-2,many,TRBV12-3/TRBV12-4,TRBD2,CASGEGELFF,TGTGCCAGCGGGGAGGGTGAGCTGTTTTTT
TRBJ2-7,many,TRBV2,.,CASIASEGTYEQYF,TGTGCCAGCATAGCGTCGGAGGGTACCTACGAGCAGTACTTC
TRBJ2-7,.,TRBV24-1,.,CATSDPNRAGGYEQYF,TGTGCCACCAGTGACCCAAACAGGGCCGGGGGCTACGAGCAGTACTTC
TRBJ1-4,many,TRBV6-1,.,CASSDVGRTASWNEKLFF,TGTGCCAGCAGTGATGTGGGCCGCACGGCCAGTTGGAATGAAAAACTGTTTTTT
TRBJ1-2,many,TRBV3-1,.,CASSQEASYLTGYTF,TGTGCCAGCAGCCAAGAAGCGTCGTACCTTACAGGCTACACCTTC
TRBJ1-3,many,TRBV2,.,CASSFRELSGNTIYF,TGTGCCAGCAGCTTCCGGGAACTCTCTGGAAACACCATATATTTT
TRBJ1-1,many,TRBV27,.,CASSFGGVETEAFF,TGTGCCAGCAGTTTTGGAGGGGTCGAGACTGAAGCTTTCTTT
TRBJ2-3,many,TRBV18,.,CASSPPGQRLDTQYF,TGTGCCAGCTCACCACCCGGACAGAGGTTAGATACGCAGTATTTT
TRBJ2-2,many,TRBV12-3/TRBV12-4,.,CASTPVSVTGELFF,TGTGCCAGCACCCCAGTGTCCGTCACCGGGGAGCTGTTTTTT
TRBJ2-7,many,TRBV11-3,TRBD1,CASSPGTGIGEQYF,TGTGCCAGCAGCCCCGGGACAGGGATTGGTGAGCAGTACTTC
TRBJ1-1,many,TRBV2,TRBD1,CASRLQGDTEAFF,TGTGCCAGCAGGTTGCAGGGGGACACTGAAGCTTTCTTT
TRBJ1-1,many,TRBV28,TRBD1,CASRGEGANTEAFF,TGTGCCAGCAGAGGAGAGGGGGCGAACACTGAAGCTTTCTTT
TRBJ1-1,many,TRBV2,.,CASSELRGPDTEAFF,TGTGCCAGCAGTGAACTTCGTGGGCCGGACACTGAAGCTTTCTTT
TRBJ1-1,many,TRBV10-3,TRBD1,CAISRTGGIMSEAFF,TGTGCCATCAGCCGGACAGGGGGTATAATGTCGGAAGCTTTCTTT
TRBJ2-7,many,TRBV20-1,TRBD2,CSASPLAGALEQYF,TGCAGTGCTAGCCCCCTAGCGGGTGCCCTCGAGCAGTACTTC
TRBJ1-2,many,TRBV11-2,.,CASSPEWGNYGYTF,TGTGCCAGCAGCCCCGAGTGGGGGAACTATGGCTACACCTTC
TRBJ1-2,.,TRBV4-1,.,CASSHGGHSNYGYTF,TGCGCCAGCAGCCACGGGGGGCATTCTAACTATGGCTACACCTTC
TRBJ2-7,many,TRBV3-1,TRBD2,CASSPPGLAEQYF,TGTGCCAGCAGCCCCCCGGGACTAGCGGAGCAGTACTTC
TRBJ2-3,many,TRBV27,.,CASSLVGDTQYF,TGTGCCAGCAGCCTAGTAGGAGATACGCAGTATTTT
TRBJ2-7,.,TRBV9,TRBD1,CASSAEGQVSEQYF,TGTGCCAGCAGCGCAGAGGGACAGGTGAGCGAGCAGTACTTC
TRBJ2-1,few,TRBV7-6,.,CASSLGFGGYNEQFF,TGTGCCAGCAGCTTAGGATTCGGTGGATACAATGAGCAGTTCTTC
TRBJ1-1,many,TRBV27,TRBD1,CASSSGQGVLNTEAFF,TGTGCCAGCAGTTCCGGACAGGGGGTCCTGAACACTGAAGCTTTCTTT
TRBJ2-7,many,TRBV10-1,TRBD2,CASAASGRADEQYF,TGCGCCAGCGCCGCTAGCGGGAGGGCTGACGAGCAGTACTTC
TRBJ2-7,many,TRBV29-1,.,CSVEGAGAPYEQYF,TGCAGCGTTGAAGGGGCAGGGGCCCCCTACGAGCAGTACTTC
TRBJ2-1,few,TRBV7-2,TRBD2,CASSFYLAGGLNEQFF,TGTGCCAGCAGCTTTTACCTAGCGGGGGGGCTCAATGAGCAGTTCTTC
TRBJ2-2,.,TRBV5-8,.,CASSTRHLGTGELFF,TGTGCCAGCAGCACGCGACATCTAGGAACCGGGGAGCTGTTTTTT
TRBJ2-7,many,TRBV12-3/TRBV12-4,TRBD2,CASSSAGGKSYEQYF,TGTGCCAGCAGTTCCGCGGGAGGGAAATCCTACGAGCAGTACTTC
TRBJ1-3,.,TRBV29-1,.,CSVGLYSGNTIYF,TGCAGCGTGGGGCTATACTCTGGAAACACCATATATTTT
TRBJ2-3,many,TRBV28,TRBD2,CASSLPADSGAPTDTQYF,TGTGCCAGCAGTTTGCCTGCCGATAGCGGGGCTCCGACAGATACGCAGTATTTT
TRBJ2-1,many,TRBV28,.,CASSLGAAAYNEQFF,TGTGCCAGCAGTTTAGGGGCAGCGGCCTACAATGAGCAGTTCTTC
TRBJ2-7,few,TRBV27,.,CASRSTGRSYEQYF,TGTGCCAGCAGATCGACAGGGAGGTCCTACGAGCAGTACTTC
TRBJ1-4,many,TRBV7-2,.,CASSFRGMGEKLFF,TGTGCCAGCAGCTTCCGAGGGATGGGTGAAAAACTGTTTTTT
TRBJ2-1,.,TRBV5-1,.,CASSFSFASSYNEQFF,TGCGCCAGCAGCTTTTCGTTCGCGAGCTCCTACAATGAGCAGTTCTTC
TRBJ2-3,many,TRBV19,.,CASSPPTTDTQYF,TGTGCCAGTAGCCCCCCCACCACAGATACGCAGTATTTT
TRBJ1-2,many,TRBV12-3/TRBV12-4,.,CASSLNQVRGGYTF,TGTGCCAGCAGTTTAAACCAGGTCCGCGGGGGCTACACCTTC
TRBJ2-3,many,TRBV27,TRBD2,CASSLAGGLSDTQYF,TGTGCCAGCAGTTTAGCGGGAGGTTTGTCAGATACGCAGTATTTT
TRBJ2-5,.,TRBV27,TRBD2,CASSPGTSGPIGTQYF,TGTGCCAGCAGTCCTGGGACTAGCGGCCCCATCGGGACCCAGTACTTC
TRBJ1-1,many,TRBV2,.,CASSNRVIGTEAFF,TGTGCCAGCAGCAACAGGGTCATTGGCACTGAAGCTTTCTTT
TRBJ2-3,.,TRBV2,.,CASSEPSGPTDTQYF,TGTGCCAGCAGTGAGCCCAGCGGGCCCACAGATACGCAGTATTTT